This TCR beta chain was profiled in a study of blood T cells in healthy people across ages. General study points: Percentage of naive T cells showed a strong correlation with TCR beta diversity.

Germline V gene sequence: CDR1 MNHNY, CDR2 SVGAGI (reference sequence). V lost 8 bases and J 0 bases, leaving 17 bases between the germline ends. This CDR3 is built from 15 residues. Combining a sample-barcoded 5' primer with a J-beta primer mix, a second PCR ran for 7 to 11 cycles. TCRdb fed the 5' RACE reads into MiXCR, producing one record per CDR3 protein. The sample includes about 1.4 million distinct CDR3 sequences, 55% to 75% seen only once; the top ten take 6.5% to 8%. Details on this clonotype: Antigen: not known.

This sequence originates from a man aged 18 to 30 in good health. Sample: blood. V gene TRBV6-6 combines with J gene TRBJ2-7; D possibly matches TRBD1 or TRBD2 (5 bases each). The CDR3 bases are TGTGCCAGCTATTCCGGGACGGAGGACTCCTACGAGCAGTACTTC. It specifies CASYSGTEDSYEQYF.